The T cell receptor (beta chain) under discussion was sequenced for a study of T cells in Graves' hyperthyroidism and ophthalmopathy. RNA transcripts gave rise to amplified TCR beta CDR3 regions. In the first-round RT-PCR of the TCR CDR3, the HTBI primer set was used. One entry per CDR3 protein results from TCRdb running MiXCR on the multiplex PCR reads. The sample has approximately 410,000 distinct CDR3 sequences, 14% to 15% seen once. Study observations and caveats: Within blood appeared most thyroid clonotypes that had expanded above 0.001.

The CDR3 runs 15 residues. The V end lost 4 bases, the J end lost 1 base, and 13 bases lay between the germline ends. Germline CDR1 is KGHSH and CDR2 is LQKENI. This clonotype was counted ten times or more. The antigen is not known. Active moderate-to-severe ophthalmopathy, Clinical Activity Score at least 3, NOSPECS at least 4, under 3 months' duration. Sequencing was carried out using blood. The sequence derives from a man between 18 and 29 years old with Graves' ophthalmopathy. The V call is TRBV18, the J call TRBJ2-5; D is tentatively TRBD1 or TRBD2 (5 bases each). CDR3 protein: CASSRGRDGQETQYF. CDR3 DNA: TGTGCCAGCTCACGGGGCAGGGACGGCCAAGAGACCCAGTACTTC.